This T cell receptor beta chain was recovered during a study of blood T cell repertoires in COVID-19. About the study: Acute and convalescent COVID-19 samples came from the United States, Italy and Spain. The analysed material was cDNA or gDNA that came from T cells, B-cell-depleted T cells, or PBMCs.

The germline V and J ends were trimmed by 2 bases and 1 base, with 16 bases remaining between them. This CDR3 contains 17 residues. Germline V gives CDR1 KGHDR, CDR2 SFDVKD. Authors' data handling: By means of reference gene primer amplification, nucleated cell counts were estimated. TCRdb's table, derived via immunoSEQ multiplex PCR, lists solely in-frame clones and lacks some. That table gives V, J and clone size, and the DNA gave D and trimming. The sample gives about 250,000 clones, 85% to 90% of which show up once; over 1.1% is in the top ten. The sequencing sample was made of peripheral blood. This clonotype was sampled from a man of 80 years or more with acute or convalescent COVID-19. The chain links TRBV24-1 to TRBJ2-5; possible D gene TRBD1, 5 bases. CDR3: CATSDSSIGVGQETQYF. In DNA, the CDR3 is TGTGCCACCAGTGATTCCAGCATAGGGGTGGGCCAAGAGACCCAGTACTTC.